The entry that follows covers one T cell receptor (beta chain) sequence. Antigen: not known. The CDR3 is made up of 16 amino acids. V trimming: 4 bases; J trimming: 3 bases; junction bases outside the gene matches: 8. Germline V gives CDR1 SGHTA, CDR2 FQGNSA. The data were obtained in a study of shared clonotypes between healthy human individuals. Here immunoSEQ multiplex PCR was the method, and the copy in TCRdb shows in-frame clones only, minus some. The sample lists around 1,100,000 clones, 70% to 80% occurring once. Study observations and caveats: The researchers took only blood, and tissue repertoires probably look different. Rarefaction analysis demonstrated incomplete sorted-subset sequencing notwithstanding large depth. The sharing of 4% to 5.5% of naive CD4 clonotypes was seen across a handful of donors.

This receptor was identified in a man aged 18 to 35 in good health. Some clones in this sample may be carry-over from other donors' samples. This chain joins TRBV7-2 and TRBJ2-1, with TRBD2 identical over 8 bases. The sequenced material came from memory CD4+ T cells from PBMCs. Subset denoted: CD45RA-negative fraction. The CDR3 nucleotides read TGTGCCAGCAGCTATAGCGGGATTTTCGACTACAATGAGCAGTTCTTC. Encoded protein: CASSYSGIFDYNEQFF.